A single sample is the source of the 11 T cell receptor beta chains below, sequenced in a study of blood T cell repertoires in COVID-19. Using immunoSEQ multiplex PCR, the repertoire was profiled, and TCRdb retains in-frame clones only, with some absent. The sample has approximately 69,000 clones, approximately 75% seen once. The sequencing sample was made of peripheral blood. The receptor set was obtained from a human donor in a cohort sampled during active COVID-19.

This clone appeared a single time. This chain joins TRBV11-2 and TRBJ1-3, with 7 bases identical to TRBD1. Germline V lookup: CDR1 SGHAT, CDR2 FQNNGV. After removal of 7 bases from V and 2 bases from J, the junction contained 11 bases not matched to a gene. The CDR3 runs 16 residues. For the CDR3, the DNA is TGTGCCAGCACCCTCGGGGCAGGGGGGCCTGGAAACACCATATATTTT. It translates to CASTLGAGGPGNTIYF.

V gene TRBV6-1 combines with J gene TRBJ2-6; tentatively, D is TRBD1 (6 bases). The germline V gene encodes CDR1 MNHNS and CDR2 SASEGT. This CDR3 is built from 20 residues. The V end was cut by 2 bases, the J end by 2 bases, with 22 bases between. Here the CDR3 reads CASSESFGGHRWTGANVLTF. The DNA for the CDR3 is TGTGCCAGCAGTGAAAGCTTTGGGGGACATAGGTGGACTGGGGCCAACGTCCTGACTTTC.

V usage is TRBV19 and J usage is TRBJ2-4, with 9 bases identical to TRBD2. Germline V lookup: CDR1 LNHDA, CDR2 SQIVND (reference sequence). Unmatched junction bases numbered 3, after V lost 4 bases and J lost 5 bases. This CDR3 is built from 14 residues. CDR3 bases: TGTGCCAGTAGTACCCGACTAGCGGAAAACATTCAGTACTTC. It is translated as CASSTRLAENIQYF.

V usage is TRBV27 and J usage is TRBJ1-5; perhaps TRBD1 as D (6 bases). From germline, CDR1 is MNHEY and CDR2 SMNVEV (reference sequence). V lost 3 bases to trimming and J lost 6 bases, with 15 bases between them. This CDR3 region has 15 residues. The CDR3 DNA sequence: TGTGCCAGCAGTTTGCGACCAGGGGTTGGTCAGCCCCAGCATTTT. Translated: CASSLRPGVGQPQHF.

V and J are TRBV5-6 and TRBJ1-6; the match to TRBD1 covers 9 bases. This CDR3 is 15 amino acids long. Germline CDR1 SGHDT, CDR2 YYEEEE. V dropped 1 base and J dropped 7; count of bases not matched to a gene: 3. The CDR3 reads CASSLRQGVNSPLHF. CDR3 DNA: TGTGCCAGCAGCTTGAGACAGGGGGTAAATTCACCCCTCCACTTT.

The table lists this clone with a count of one. This sequence joins TRBV7-2 and TRBJ1-2; D not resolved. CDR3 size: 16 residues. Trimming stripped 0 bases from V and 3 bases from J, with 14 bases between. Germline values: CDR1 SGHTA, CDR2 FQGNSA. CDR3 sequence: CASSLAEQTFHYGYTF. The CDR3, as DNA: TGTGCCAGCAGCTTAGCGGAACAGACATTCCACTATGGCTACACCTTC.

V is TRBV5-1 and J is TRBJ2-3, with D maybe TRBD2 (8 bases). CDR3 length equals 17 residues. Germline CDR1 reads SGHRS; CDR2 reads YFSETQ. Trimming stripped 4 bases from V and 1 base from J, with 19 bases between. The CDR3 DNA follows: TGCGCCAGCAGCCCACTCGGGGGGGACAGCGGCACAGATACGCAGTATTTT. This gives the protein CASSPLGGDSGTDTQYF.

This sequence joins TRBV21-1 and TRBJ2-3; TRBD2 was called by the table and not checked on the DNA. TRBV21-1 is a pseudogene. This CDR3 has 19 amino acids. The CDR3 reads CASSPIGGPCALCTDTQYF. CDR3 nucleotides: TGTGCCAGCAGCCCAATCGGGGGGCCCTGCGCTCTATGCACAGATACGCAGTATTTT.

This chain connects TRBV27 to TRBJ1-6; D ambiguous. Trimming cost V 8 bases and J 5 bases, with 16 bases left between them. CDR1 is MNHEY, CDR2 SMNVEV, per germline (reference sequence). The CDR3 has 15 residues. The CDR3 loop reads CASSRTGRNNSPLHF. CDR3 nucleotide sequence: TGTGCCAGCTCTCGGACTGGGAGGAATAATTCACCCCTCCACTTT.

This chain joins TRBV28 and TRBJ1-1; no clear D gene. Germline CDR1 and CDR2: MDHEN and SYDVKM. Trimming took 4 bases from V and 5 from J, leaving 17 bases between them. This CDR3 is 15 amino acids long. The CDR3 nucleotides read TGTGCCAGCAGTTCTTCCAGGCACGGAAGAACTGAAGCTTTCTTT. Encoded protein: CASSSSRHGRTEAFF.

This clone was counted once. The J gene is TRBJ1-1, the V gene TRBV6-5, with D tentatively TRBD1 (6 bases). V was trimmed by 11 bases and J by 0 bases, leaving 16 bases between them. The CDR3 has 14 residues. The germline gives CDR1 MNHEY, CDR2 SVGAGI. CDR3 sequence (DNA): TGTGCCGTAAAGGGGGGGATCATGAACACTGAAGCTTTCTTT. Protein: CAVKGGIMNTEAFF.